Below are 15 T cell receptor beta chains sequenced from a single sample in a study of T cells in Graves' hyperthyroidism and ophthalmopathy. Using RNA transcripts as the source, TCR beta CDR3 regions were amplified. The HTBI primer set was used in a first-round RT-PCR of the TCR CDR3. Via MiXCR, TCRdb re-called the multiplex PCR reads, giving one row per CDR3 protein. The repertoire has some 600,000 distinct CDR3 sequences, around 14% of them found once; the top ten carry around 5.4%. The sample consisted of blood. The receptors here all came from a woman younger than 45 with Graves' hyperthyroidism that later progressed to Graves' ophthalmopathy.

This clonotype was observed many times. The chain has TRBV5-1 and TRBJ2-7, with D hard to call. Germline V gene data show CDR1 as SGHRS and CDR2 as YFSETQ. CDR3 length: 14 residues. The ends were cut back, 0 bases at V and 1 base at J, with 8 bases in the middle. Written as DNA, the CDR3 is TGCGCCAGCAGCTTGGTGGCAGTTTCCTACGAGCAGTACTTC. It specifies CASSLVAVSYEQYF.

In this sample, this clonotype turned up many times. The rearrangement joins TRBV11-2 to TRBJ1-1, with 8 bases matching TRBD1. The CDR3 runs 13 residues. Trimming at V came to 0 bases and at J to 11 bases, leaving 5 bases not matched to a gene. Germline loops: CDR1 SGHAT, CDR2 FQNNGV. The CDR3 region has the DNA TGTGCCAGCAGCTTAGACCCAGGGGGCAAGGCTTTCTTT. Translating it yields CASSLDPGGKAFF.

The rearrangement links TRBV19 to TRBJ1-1; D not resolved. The CDR3 consists of 12 residues. Germline CDR1 reads LNHDA; CDR2 reads SQIVND (reference sequence). V was shortened by 8 bases and J by 1 base, with 8 bases between the two germline ends. The CDR3 coding sequence is TGTGCCAGTGACGGTCCGAACACTGAAGCTTTCTTT. Encoded protein: CASDGPNTEAFF.

This clonotype has ten or more counts. The gene calls are TRBV11-3 and TRBJ1-1; D not certain. Trimming removed 1 base at V and 1 base at J, with 13 bases between. The CDR3 totals 16 residues. Germline assignment: CDR1 SGHNT and CDR2 YENEEA. Here the CDR3 reads CASSLVYGKQNTEAFF. The DNA of the CDR3 is TGTGCCAGCAGCTTAGTTTATGGGAAGCAGAACACTGAAGCTTTCTTT.

The sample holds many counts of this clonotype. V is TRBV28 and J is TRBJ1-1; D perhaps matches TRBD1 (5 bases). Trimming pared 5 bases from V and 1 base from J, leaving 11 bases between. The germline gives CDR1 MDHEN, CDR2 SYDVKM. CDR3 size: 14 residues. The CDR3 DNA follows: TGTGCCAGCAGTATAACCACAGGGAACACTGAAGCTTTCTTT. This translates into CASSITTGNTEAFF.

The chain is built from TRBV28 and TRBJ2-1; 9 bases match TRBD1. CDR3 length: 14 residues. Germline assignment: CDR1 MDHEN and CDR2 SYDVKM. With V trimmed by 4 bases and J by 4 bases, 2 bases remained unmatched. The CDR3 is CASSWGQGYNEQFF. In DNA form, the CDR3 reads TGTGCCAGCAGTTGGGGACAGGGTTACAATGAGCAGTTCTTC.

The rearrangement uses TRBV6-2 or TRBV6-3 and TRBJ1-1; perhaps TRBD1 as D (5 bases). The V end lost 0 bases, the J end lost 4 bases, and 15 bases lay between the germline ends. Germline V gives CDR1 MNHEY, CDR2 SVGEGT. CDR3 length: 16 residues. For the CDR3, the DNA is TGTGCCAGCAGTTACTCGGGTTTACGGAGGGGCACTGAAGCTTTCTTT. This translates into CASSYSGLRRGTEAFF.

Many counts were recorded for this clonotype. The CDR3 nucleotides read TGTGCCTGGAGTGCTCGAACACGGACCCCTAACTATGGCTACACCTTC. Its protein product is CAWSARTRTPNYGYTF. This rearrangement joins TRBV30 to TRBJ1-2, with D unclear. Looked up from germline, CDR1 is GTSNPN and CDR2 is SVGIG (reference sequence). This CDR3 has 16 amino acids. The V end was cut by 1 base, the J end by 0 bases, with 15 bases between.

There are many counts of this clonotype. A read error may produce the germline difference seen at one junction end. J is TRBJ2-2 and V is TRBV20-1, with a weak D call TRBD1 (6 bases). The CDR3 runs 10 residues. Germline V lookup: CDR1 DFQATT, CDR2 SNEGSKA (reference sequence). The CDR3 is CSAVRGGDLF. The CDR3 bases are TGCAGTGCCGTCAGGGGTGGGGACCTTTTT.

This clonotype was recorded at least ten times. Here the CDR3 DNA reads TGTGCCAGCACTCGGACGAAAGGCTCCTACAATGAGCAGTTCTTC. Amino acids: CASTRTKGSYNEQFF. The chain links TRBV6-1 to TRBJ2-1; D is uncertain. Trimming pared 7 bases from V and 0 bases from J, leaving 13 bases between. The CDR3 covers 15 residues. Germline lookup yields CDR1 MNHNS and CDR2 SASEGT.

This clonotype was picked up many times. The genes are TRBV18 and TRBJ2-1; 10 bases are a match to TRBD2. The CDR3 is 16 residues long. V shed 0 bases and J 6 bases; nucleotides not matched to a gene: 5. Germline values: CDR1 KGHSH, CDR2 LQKENI. The CDR3 here is CASSPPLAGLANEQFF. The CDR3 region has the DNA TGTGCCAGCTCACCACCACTAGCGGGGTTGGCCAATGAGCAGTTCTTC.

This clonotype was found many times. The V gene is TRBV2, the J gene TRBJ2-1; 8 nucleotides agree with TRBD2. Germline assignment: CDR1 SNHLY and CDR2 FYNNEI. The CDR3 spans 16 residues. J lost 4 bases, V lost 8 bases, and 13 bases had no gene match. The DNA for the CDR3 is TGTGCCAGCCGCCTATTTGCACTAGCGGCGTACAATGAGCAGTTCTTC. It translates to CASRLFALAAYNEQFF.

This clonotype was seen repeatedly, ten times or more. The junction differs from germline at one of its ends, possibly a read error. V usage is TRBV11-3 and J usage is TRBJ2-6; TRBD1 might be the D (5 bases). The CDR3 consists of 15 residues. Germline V gives CDR1 SGHNT, CDR2 YENEEA. The CDR3 protein is CASSLGEAGANALTF. Here the CDR3 DNA reads TGTGCCAGCAGCTTAGGGGAAGCTGGGGCCAACGCCCTGACTTTC. Supplemented by reference TRBV11-3 and TRBJ2-6, the full variable domain reads EAGVVQSPRYKIIEKKQPVAFWCNPISGHNTLYWYLQNLGQGPELLIRYENEEAVDDSQLPKDRFSAERLKGVDSTLKIQPAELGDSAVYLCASSLGEAGANALTFGAGSRLTVL.

This chain links TRBV12-3 or TRBV12-4 with TRBJ1-1, with D maybe TRBD1 (5 bases). The CDR3 is made up of 13 amino acids. Trimming shortened V by 2 bases and J by 4 bases, and 8 bases separated the two germline ends. In DNA, the CDR3 is TGTGCCAGCAGTTTAAGGGGCTTCACTGAAGCTTTCTTT. This translates into CASSLRGFTEAFF.

This chain links TRBV20-1 with TRBJ1-4; TRBD1 aligns across 8 bases. This CDR3 has 14 residues. With V trimmed by 5 bases and J by 6 bases, 8 bases remained unmatched. CDR1 DFQATT and CDR2 SNEGSKA come from the germline V gene (reference sequence). The CDR3 DNA sequence: TGCAGTGCTCCTCACGACAGGGGCGATGAAAAACTGTTTTTT. Translated: CSAPHDRGDEKLFF.